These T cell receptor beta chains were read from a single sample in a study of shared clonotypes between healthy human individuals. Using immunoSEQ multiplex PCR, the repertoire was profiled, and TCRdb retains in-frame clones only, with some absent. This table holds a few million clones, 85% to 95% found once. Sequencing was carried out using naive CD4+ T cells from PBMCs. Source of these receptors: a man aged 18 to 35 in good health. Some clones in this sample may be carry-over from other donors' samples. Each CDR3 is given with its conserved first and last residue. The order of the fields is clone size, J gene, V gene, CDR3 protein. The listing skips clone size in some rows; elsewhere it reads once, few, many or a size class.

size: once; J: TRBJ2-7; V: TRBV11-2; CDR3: CASAKRWLAGGPSYEQYF
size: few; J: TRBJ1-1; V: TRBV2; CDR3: CASSYTGMNTEAFF
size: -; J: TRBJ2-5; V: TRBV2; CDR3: CASSGLAGETQYF
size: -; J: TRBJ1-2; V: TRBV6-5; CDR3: CASSPGTHYGYTF
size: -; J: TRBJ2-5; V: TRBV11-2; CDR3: CASSLVPAGMTETQYF
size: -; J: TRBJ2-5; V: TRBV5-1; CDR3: CASSLVAGLGETQYF
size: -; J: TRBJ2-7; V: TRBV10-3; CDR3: CAIRSAGSRHEQYF
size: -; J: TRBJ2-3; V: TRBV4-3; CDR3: CASSQDGNTDTQYF
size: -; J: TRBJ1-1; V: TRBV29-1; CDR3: CSVEGRGRTEAFF
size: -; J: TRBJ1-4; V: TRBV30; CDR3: CAWSARTNEKLFF
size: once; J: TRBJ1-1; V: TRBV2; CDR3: CASVSFGGNTEAFF
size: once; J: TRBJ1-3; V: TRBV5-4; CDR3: CASSRTTGDRNTIYF
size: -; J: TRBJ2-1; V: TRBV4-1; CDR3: CASSPGLAEGGNEQFF
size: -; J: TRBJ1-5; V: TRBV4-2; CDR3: CASSQDGTHINQPQHF
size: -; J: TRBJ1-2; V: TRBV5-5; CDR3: CASSFNRAPSYGYTF
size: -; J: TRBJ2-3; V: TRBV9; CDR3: CASSGPGTDRTDTQYF
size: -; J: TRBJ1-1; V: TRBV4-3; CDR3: CASSHQRGQAFF
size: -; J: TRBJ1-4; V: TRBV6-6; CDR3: CASSRRAEKLFF
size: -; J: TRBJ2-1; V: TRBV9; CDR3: CASSVEGTSSIEQFF
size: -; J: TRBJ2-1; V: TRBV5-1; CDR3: CASSLVPLGSSYNEQFF
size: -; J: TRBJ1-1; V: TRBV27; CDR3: CASSLLARGSNTEAFF
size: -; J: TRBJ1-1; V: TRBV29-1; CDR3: CSVGTGEGTEAFF
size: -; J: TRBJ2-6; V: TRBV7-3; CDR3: CASSSSTGSGANVLTF
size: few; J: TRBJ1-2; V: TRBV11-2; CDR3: CASEYGYTF
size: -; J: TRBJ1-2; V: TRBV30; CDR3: CAWSRVGYGYTF
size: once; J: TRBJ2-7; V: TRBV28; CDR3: CASRAVWAAYVEQYF
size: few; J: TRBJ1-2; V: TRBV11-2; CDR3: CASSSYNYGYTF
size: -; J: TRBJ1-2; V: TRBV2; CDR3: CASSRDRAITANYGYTF
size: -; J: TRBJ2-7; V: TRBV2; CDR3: CASFKGQSMWEQYF
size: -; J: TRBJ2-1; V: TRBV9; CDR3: CASSVVVYGEQFF
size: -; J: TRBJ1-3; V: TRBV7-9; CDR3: CASSFSQGAGGNTIYF
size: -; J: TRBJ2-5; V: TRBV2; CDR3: CASLGRGETQYF
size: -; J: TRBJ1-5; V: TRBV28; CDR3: CASTRAGSKGNQPQHF
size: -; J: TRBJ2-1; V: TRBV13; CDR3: CASSSRQGPLNEQFF
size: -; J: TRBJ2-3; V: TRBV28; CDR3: CASTEWTSGEDTQYF
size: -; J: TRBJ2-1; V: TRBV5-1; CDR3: CASSLGREARYNEQFF
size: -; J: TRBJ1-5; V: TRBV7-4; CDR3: CASSREKNRKRQPQHF
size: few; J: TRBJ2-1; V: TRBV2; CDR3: CASIAEDRGFFF
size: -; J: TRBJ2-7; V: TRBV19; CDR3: CASRPRTGRVYEQYF
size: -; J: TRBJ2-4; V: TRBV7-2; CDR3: CASSLARGIDIQYF
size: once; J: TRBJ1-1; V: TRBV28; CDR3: CAGGGDREAEAFF
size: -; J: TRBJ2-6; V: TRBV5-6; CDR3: CASSMGRYSGANVLTF
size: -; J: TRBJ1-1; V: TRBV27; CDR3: CAYKGDSGTEAFF
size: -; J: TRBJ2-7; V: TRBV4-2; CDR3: CASSQQGGYEQYF
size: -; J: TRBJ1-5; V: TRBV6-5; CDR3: CASSPRGPQHF
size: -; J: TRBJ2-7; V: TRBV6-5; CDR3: CASRPSTNTYEQYF
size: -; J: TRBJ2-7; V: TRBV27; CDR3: CASSPRAGYEQYF
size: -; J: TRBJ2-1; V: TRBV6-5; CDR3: CASSYSGGFEDEQFF
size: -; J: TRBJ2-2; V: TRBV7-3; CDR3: CASSPISTSTGELFF
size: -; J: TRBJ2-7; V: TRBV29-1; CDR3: CSVQRGQGGSYEQYF
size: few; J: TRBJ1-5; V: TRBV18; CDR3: CASSPAGGNQPQHF
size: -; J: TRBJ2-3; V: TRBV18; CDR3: CASSPLLTEPTDTQYF
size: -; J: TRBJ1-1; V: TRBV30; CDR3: CAWSLRTVSEAFF
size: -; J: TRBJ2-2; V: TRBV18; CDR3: CASSPRAGELFF
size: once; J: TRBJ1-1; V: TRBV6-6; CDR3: CASSTQRTEAFF
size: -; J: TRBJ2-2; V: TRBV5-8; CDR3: CASNRHLTLGAGELFF
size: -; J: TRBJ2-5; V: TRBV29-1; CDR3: CSVERAEETQYF